This T cell receptor (beta chain) derives from a study of cytomegalovirus exposure and HLA in healthy donors. Study-level background: Unique TCRs numbering around 85 million, obtained from HLA-typed donors, made up an early data release. Study results and limitations: In vitro work confirmed that a few CMV-associated chains recognize CMV antigens. Presence/absence analyses took donor sequencing depth as roughly uniform.

The CDR3 totals 15 residues. Trimming left V 0 bases short and J 10 bases short, with 15 bases between. Looked up from germline, CDR1 is LGHNA and CDR2 is YSLEER. The PCR employed 60 Vbeta primers together with 13 Jbeta primers. Data came from immunoSEQ multiplex PCR; TCRdb stores just in-frame clones and leaves some out. Here the sample spans about 190,000 clones, 75% to 90% being singletons. This clone came up a few times. What it binds is unknown. The material sequenced was PBMCs. The TCR sequence derives from a man over 45 in good health and CMV-seronegative. J is TRBJ1-4 and V is TRBV4-3; no definite D call. For the CDR3, the DNA is TGCGCCAGCAGCCAAGATCGGGGAGGTAAAGGAAAACTGTTTTTT. Encoded protein: CASSQDRGGKGKLFF.